Below are 5 T cell receptor beta chains sequenced from a single sample in a study of a mutant IDH1 vaccine in newly diagnosed glioma (dated by TCRdb to 2020 to 2022). To prepare the library, the immunoSEQ multiplex PCR assay was applied. TCRdb retrieved this table from immuneACCESS and kept in-frame rearrangements only. Not all clones are present; in checked studies, unresolved V genes account for under half, and no reason is known for the remainder. Across this sample there are roughly 70,000 clones, with approximately 84% seen only once. Approximately 9.5% of the sample is in the top ten clones. In light of the paper, this sample's time point label describes: week 11, during vaccination. Every vaccine dose consisted of 300 ug of a 20-mer mutant IDH1 peptide in Montanide, administered subcutaneously together with topical imiquimod. What these receptors recognize is not known. The sequences come from PBMCs, collected from a glioma patient whose treatment included an IDH1 peptide vaccine. Receptor source: a woman between 45 and 60 years old with glioma.

A note on this clone: At one end, the junction sequence differs from germline, possibly due to a read error. The chain combines TRBV14 with TRBJ1-1, with D hard to call. The germline CDR1 and CDR2 sequences are SGHDN and FVKESK. The CDR3 length is 13 residues. The CDR3 region has the DNA TGTGCCAGCAGCCAAGCCCTGAACACTGAGGCTTTCTTT. Translated: CASSQALNTEAFF.

The chain joins TRBV14 to TRBJ1-2; 7 bases are shared with TRBD1. This CDR3 is built from 14 residues. The J segment lost 0 bases and the V segment lost 5 bases, leaving 3 bases of the junction unmatched. Looked up from germline, CDR1 is SGHDN and CDR2 is FVKESK. CDR3 loop: CASSRQGSNYGYTF. The CDR3 region has the DNA TGTGCCAGCAGCAGACAGGGATCTAACTATGGCTACACCTTC.

V gene TRBV19 combines with J gene TRBJ1-6; no clear D gene. The CDR3 consists of 13 residues. Trimming stripped 4 bases from V and 7 bases from J, with 8 bases between. In germline, CDR1 is LNHDA, CDR2 SQIVND (reference sequence). Here the CDR3 DNA reads TGTGCCAGTAGTAATTCGCCAAATTCACCCCTCCACTTT. Its translation is CASSNSPNSPLHF.

The rearrangement uses TRBV4-1 and TRBJ2-3; 10 nucleotides match TRBD1. CDR3 size: 18 residues. Per germline, CDR1 MGHRA and CDR2 YSYEKL. J gave up 0 bases and V 4 bases, and 10 bases lay outside the gene matches. DNA for the CDR3: TGCGCCAGCAGCCCTCGACAGGGGGCCCGGGAGAGCACAGATACGCAGTATTTT. Residues: CASSPRQGARESTDTQYF.

The rearrangement links TRBV9 to TRBJ1-6; D remains ambiguous. Trimming removed 3 bases from V and 16 bases from J, with 11 bases in between. The CDR3 has 11 residues. Germline V gives CDR1 SGDLS, CDR2 YYNGEE. CDR3 nucleotides: TGTGCCAGCAGCGGCAGACATACTCTCCACTTT. It specifies CASSGRHTLHF.